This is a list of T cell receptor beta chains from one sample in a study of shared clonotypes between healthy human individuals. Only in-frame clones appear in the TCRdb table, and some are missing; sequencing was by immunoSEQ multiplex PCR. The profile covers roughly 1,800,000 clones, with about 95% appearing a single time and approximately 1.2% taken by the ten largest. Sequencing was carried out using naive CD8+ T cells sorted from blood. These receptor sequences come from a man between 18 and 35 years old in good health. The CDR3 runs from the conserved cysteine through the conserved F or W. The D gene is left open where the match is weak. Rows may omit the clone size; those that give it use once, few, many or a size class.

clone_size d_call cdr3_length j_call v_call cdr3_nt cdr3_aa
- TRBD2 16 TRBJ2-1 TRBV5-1 TGCGCCAGCAGCATAGCCCTAGCGGGGGTTTTGAATGAGCAGTTCTTC CASSIALAGVLNEQFF
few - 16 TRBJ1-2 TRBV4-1 TGCGCCAGCAGCCAAGAAAAACAGGCCCTGAACTATGGCTACACCTTC CASSQEKQALNYGYTF
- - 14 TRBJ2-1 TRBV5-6 TGTGCCAGCAGCTTGGACCTGGGACACATCGAGCAGTTCTTC CASSLDLGHIEQFF
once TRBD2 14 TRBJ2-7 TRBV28 TGTGCCAGTAGAAAGCGGGGGGTCACCTACGAGCAGTACTTC CASRKRGVTYEQYF
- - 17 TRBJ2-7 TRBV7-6 TGTGCCAGCAGATACGCCGTGACGAGGGAGGACCCCTACGAGCAGTACTTC CASRYAVTREDPYEQYF
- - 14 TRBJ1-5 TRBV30 TGTGCCTGGAGTCATGGAGTGAGCAATCAGCCCCAGCATTTT CAWSHGVSNQPQHF
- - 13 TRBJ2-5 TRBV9 TGTGCCAGCAGCCCCAGGGTTGGGGAGACCCAGTACTTC CASSPRVGETQYF
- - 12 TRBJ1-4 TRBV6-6 TGTGCCAGCTGTACTACTGGGGAAAAACTGTTTTTT CASCTTGEKLFF
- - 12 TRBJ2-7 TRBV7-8 TGTGCCAGCAGCCAGGACAGTTACGAGCAGTACTTC CASSQDSYEQYF
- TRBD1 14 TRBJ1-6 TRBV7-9 TGTGCCAGCAGCTCCGGACAGGGGTATTCACCCCTCCACTTT CASSSGQGYSPLHF
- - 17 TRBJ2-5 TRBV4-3 TGCGCCAGCAGCCAAGATATAGGGACGGAAAATCAAGAGACCCAGTACTTC CASSQDIGTENQETQYF
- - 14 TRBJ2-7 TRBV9 TGTGCCAGCAGCGTAGGGGTAGCATCCTACGAGCAGTACTTC CASSVGVASYEQYF
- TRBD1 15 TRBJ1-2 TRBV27 TGTGCCAGCAGTTTACGACAGGGGGGTCTCTATGGCTACACCTTC CASSLRQGGLYGYTF
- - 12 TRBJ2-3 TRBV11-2 TGTGCCAGCAGCGATCTCACAGATACGCAGTATTTT CASSDLTDTQYF
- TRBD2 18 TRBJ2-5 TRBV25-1 TGTGCCAGCAGTGAATCGGACCTCCGCCTAGCGGGGGGGTCCGCCCAGTACTTC CASSESDLRLAGGSAQYF
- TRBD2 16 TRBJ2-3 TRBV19 TGTGCCAGTAGTGCAACGGCGGGAGGGGAGACAGATACGCAGTATTTT CASSATAGGETDTQYF
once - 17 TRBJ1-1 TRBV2 TGTGCCAGCAGTGAGCCGTCTTCTGGGGCCGTGAACACTGAAGCTTTCTTT CASSEPSSGAVNTEAFF
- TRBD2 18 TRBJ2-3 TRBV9 TGTGCCAGCAGCGTAGGAGCGACTAGCGGGGGGGCAGGGGATACGCAGTATTTT CASSVGATSGGAGDTQYF
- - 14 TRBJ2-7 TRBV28 TGTGCCAGCACCCTTAGGGGGGGGTCCCTTGAGCAGTACTTC CASTLRGGSLEQYF
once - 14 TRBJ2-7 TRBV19 TGTGCCAGTAGCGGGACCTTCGACGGACACGAGCAGTACTTC CASSGTFDGHEQYF
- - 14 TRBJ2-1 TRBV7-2 TGTGCCAGCAGCGAAGGGGGCGGGAAGGACGAGCAGTTCTTC CASSEGGGKDEQFF
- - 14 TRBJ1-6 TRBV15 TGTGCCACCAGCAGCGCCGTCTGGGGTTCACCCCTCCACTTT CATSSAVWGSPLHF
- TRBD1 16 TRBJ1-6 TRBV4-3 TGCGCCAGCAGCCCAAGGACAGGGGGATACGAATCACCCCTCCACTTT CASSPRTGGYESPLHF